This is a list of T cell receptor beta chains from one sample in a study of blood T cell repertoires in COVID-19. Assay: immunoSEQ multiplex PCR; the TCRdb copy retains only in-frame clones and omits some. The repertoire consists of about 230,000 clones, with under 90% occurring once and the leading ten covering around a tenth. Sequences were obtained from peripheral blood. The receptors derive from a man aged 50-60 years with COVID-19, enrolled during active disease. The CDR3 runs from the conserved cysteine through the conserved F or W. Fields, in order: J gene, clone size, V gene, D gene, CDR3 protein, CDR3 DNA. A D gene is named only where the DNA matches it firmly. Expanded clones are given a class, and other clones once, few, many or no size at all.

TRBJ1-2 | . | TRBV7-2 | TRBD1 | CASSLTGGASYGYTF | TGTGCCAGCAGCTTAACAGGGGGCGCGAGCTATGGCTACACCTTC
TRBJ1-2 | . | TRBV9 | TRBD1 | CASSAHPGTGTYGYTF | TGTGCCAGCAGCGCCCACCCCGGGACAGGGACCTATGGCTACACCTTC
TRBJ2-3 | . | TRBV5-1 | TRBD1 | CASSLEGALQKDTQYF | TGCGCCAGCAGCTTGGAGGGGGCCTTGCAGAAAGATACGCAGTATTTT
TRBJ2-3 | . | TRBV30 | TRBD2 | CAWSVGGRGDTQYF | TGTGCCTGGAGTGTAGGCGGGAGAGGGGATACGCAGTATTTT
TRBJ2-5 | . | TRBV11-3 | . | CAAQPGARETQYF | TGTGCCGCCCAACCTGGGGCCCGGGAGACCCAGTACTTC
TRBJ2-1 | . | TRBV28 | . | CASSSLGLAKSYNEQFF | TGTGCCAGCAGTTCCCTAGGTTTGGCGAAATCCTACAATGAGCAGTTCTTC
TRBJ2-1 | . | TRBV4-1 | . | CASSQGASRDNEQFF | TGCGCCAGCAGCCAAGGGGCGAGCAGGGACAATGAGCAGTTCTTC
TRBJ2-5 | . | TRBV9 | TRBD1 | CASSVEDRGGQETQYF | TGTGCCAGCAGCGTAGAGGACAGGGGAGGCCAAGAGACCCAGTACTTC
TRBJ1-5 | . | TRBV4-1 | TRBD1 | CASSQDAGGYIGQPQHF | TGCGCCAGCAGCCAAGATGCAGGGGGCTATATTGGTCAGCCCCAGCATTTT
TRBJ2-7 | . | TRBV5-1 | TRBD1 | CASSQAGTDFYEQYF | TGCGCCAGCAGCCAAGCCGGGACAGACTTCTACGAGCAGTACTTC
TRBJ2-7 | . | TRBV6-1 | . | CASSEALRGTAGLGQYF | TGTGCCAGCAGTGAAGCGCTTCGGGGAACGGCGGGGTTGGGGCAGTACTTC
TRBJ1-6 | . | TRBV27 | . | CASSDSSYNSPLHF | TGTGCCAGCAGTGACAGCTCCTATAATTCACCCCTCCACTTT
TRBJ2-1 | . | TRBV24-1 | TRBD2 | CATSGRLAGGPREQFF | TGTGCCACCAGTGGCCGACTAGCGGGAGGGCCTCGGGAGCAGTTCTTC
TRBJ2-1 | . | TRBV11-3 | TRBD1 | CASSLTRGEQFF | TGTGCCAGCAGCCTCACCAGGGGGGAGCAGTTCTTC
TRBJ1-2 | . | TRBV4-3 | . | CASSQFVDKQRYTF | TGCGCCAGCAGCCAATTTGTGGACAAGCAACGCTACACCTTC
TRBJ1-4 | . | TRBV28 | TRBD1 | CASSPYRGPLFF | TGTGCCAGCAGTCCTTACAGGGGCCCCCTGTTTTTT
TRBJ2-2 | . | TRBV18 | TRBD1 | CASSQDRGPTGELFF | TGTGCCAGCTCACAGGACAGGGGCCCCACCGGGGAGCTGTTTTTT
TRBJ2-1 | . | TRBV5-4 | . | CASSLGGDYNEQFF | TGTGCCAGCAGCTTGGGCGGGGACTACAATGAGCAGTTCTTC
TRBJ1-2 | few | TRBV30 | TRBD1 | CACKQGAYTF | TGTGCCTGTAAACAGGGGGCGTACACCTTC
TRBJ2-1 | . | TRBV19 | . | CASSKETVSYNEQFF | TGTGCCAGTAGTAAGGAGACAGTCTCCTACAATGAGCAGTTCTTC
TRBJ1-2 | . | TRBV6-1 | . | CASSESIGYTF | TGTGCCAGCAGTGAATCCATCGGCTACACCTTC
TRBJ1-2 | . | TRBV7-6 | . | CASSPSSIRGGYTF | TGTGCCAGCAGCCCATCAAGTATACGAGGCGGCTACACCTTC
TRBJ2-5 | . | TRBV10-3 | . | CAISESGTGRVETQYF | TGTGCCATCAGTGAGTCCGGAACAGGGAGGGTGGAGACCCAGTACTTC
TRBJ1-3 | . | TRBV6-5 | TRBD1 | CASSSDRGLGNTIYF | TGTGCCAGCAGTTCGGACAGGGGGCTTGGAAACACCATATATTTT
TRBJ1-6 | many | TRBV6-8 | . | CASSYRDSPLHF | TGTGCCAGCAGTTATCGGGATTCACCCCTCCACTTT
TRBJ2-7 | . | TRBV28 | TRBD1 | CASRTRDSTYEQYF | TGTGCCAGCAGAACTCGGGACAGCACCTACGAGCAGTACTTC
TRBJ1-4 | . | TRBV12-2 | . | CASRLSPAGGAVSRGNEKLFF | TGTGCAAGTCGCTTAAGCCCTGCGGGGGGCGCGGTCAGTAGGGGTAATGAAAAACTGTTTTTT
TRBJ2-3 | few | TRBV11-2 | . | CASSLAGGSTDTQYF | TGTGCCAGCAGCTTAGCCGGGGGAAGCACAGATACGCAGTATTTT
TRBJ2-7 | . | TRBV7-6 | TRBD1 | CASSPNWDSHQSYEQYF | TGTGCCAGCAGCCCTAACTGGGACAGCCACCAGAGCTACGAGCAGTACTTC
TRBJ2-5 | . | TRBV19 | TRBD2 | CASSPRAGVETQYF | TGTGCCAGTAGTCCCAGAGCGGGGGTTGAGACCCAGTACTTC
TRBJ1-2 | . | TRBV11-2 | . | CASSLAESSIGYTF | TGTGCCAGCAGCTTGGCGGAATCGAGTATTGGCTACACCTTC